The sequence of this T cell receptor beta chain was determined in a study of T cells after yellow fever vaccination. Overall study results and limits: Among all clonotypes, a small share was observed in both CD4 and CD8 compartments. Though it reached lower strength, the secondary response hit its peak faster, day 5 versus 15.

Using its own MiXCR run on the 5' RACE reads, TCRdb lists one record per CDR3 protein. The table records under 500,000 distinct CDR3 sequences, approximately 18% of them present only once. Germline V CDR1 and CDR2: SGHVS, FNYEAQ. The CDR3 loop spans 17 amino acids. V was pared by 1 base and J by 3 bases, with 6 bases of the junction left unmatched. As concerns this clonotype: As yet, its antigen is unknown.

Specimen: PBMCs, collected before the yellow fever booster vaccination. The source is a young man who received the YFV17D yellow fever vaccine. This chain connects TRBV7-6 to TRBJ2-3, with 11 positions matching TRBD2. Written as DNA, the CDR3 is TGTGCCAGCAGCTTAGAGCCTAGCGGGGGGCGTACAGATACGCAGTATTTT. Translation gives CASSLEPSGGRTDTQYF.